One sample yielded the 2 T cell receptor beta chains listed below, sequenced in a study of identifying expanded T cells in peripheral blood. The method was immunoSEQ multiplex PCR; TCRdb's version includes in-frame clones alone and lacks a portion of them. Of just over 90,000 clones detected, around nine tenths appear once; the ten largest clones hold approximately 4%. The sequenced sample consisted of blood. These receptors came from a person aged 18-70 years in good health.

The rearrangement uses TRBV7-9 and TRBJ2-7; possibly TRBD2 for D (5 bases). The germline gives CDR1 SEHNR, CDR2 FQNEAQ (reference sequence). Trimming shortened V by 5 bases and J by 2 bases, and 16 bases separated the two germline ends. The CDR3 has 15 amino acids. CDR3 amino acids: CASSLTWTGAYEQYF. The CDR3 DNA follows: TGTGCCAGCAGCCTCACATGGACTGGAGCCTACGAGCAGTACTTC.

CDR3 bases: TGCGCCAGCAGCTCACTAGCGGGAGGAACAGATACGCAGTATTTT. Amino acid sequence: CASSSLAGGTDTQYF. The chain combines TRBV10-1 with TRBJ2-3, with 12 bases fitting TRBD2. Germline V gene sequence: CDR1 WNHNN, CDR2 SYGVQD (reference sequence). J was trimmed by 3 bases and V by 6 bases; bases with no gene match: 4. The length of the CDR3 is 15 residues.